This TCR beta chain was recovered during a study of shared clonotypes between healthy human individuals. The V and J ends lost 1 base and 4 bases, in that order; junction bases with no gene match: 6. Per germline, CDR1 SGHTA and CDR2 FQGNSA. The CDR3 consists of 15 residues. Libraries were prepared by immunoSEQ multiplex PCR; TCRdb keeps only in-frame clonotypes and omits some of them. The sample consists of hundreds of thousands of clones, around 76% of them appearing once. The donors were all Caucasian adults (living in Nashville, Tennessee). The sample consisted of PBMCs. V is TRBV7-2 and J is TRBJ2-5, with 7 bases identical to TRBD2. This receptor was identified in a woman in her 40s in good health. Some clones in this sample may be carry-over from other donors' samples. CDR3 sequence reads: CASSLVAGVRETQYF. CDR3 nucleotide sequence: TGTGCCAGCAGCTTAGTTGCGGGAGTACGAGAGACCCAGTACTTC.